The clone carrying this T cell receptor beta chain appeared a few times. Its antigen is unknown. PCR primers comprised 60 Vbeta and 13 Jbeta primers. Assay: immunoSEQ multiplex PCR; the TCRdb copy retains only in-frame clones and omits some. The sample comprises about 99,000 clones, around 77% of which are singletons, and roughly 3.2% rests with the top ten. The CDR3 is made up of 14 amino acids. The V gene's germline CDR1 is GTSNPN and CDR2 SVGIG (reference sequence). The J segment lost 3 bases and the V segment lost 0 bases, leaving 1 base of the junction unmatched. This sample is drawn from a study of cytomegalovirus exposure and HLA in healthy donors. Turning to the study itself: Most genotyped donors, around 78% of more than 300, had Caucasian-associated genetic ancestry.

Study findings and constraints: Rare TCR sequences predominated, though certain public TCRs were found in many donors. The classifier reportedly diagnosed cytomegalovirus status with high specificity and sensitivity. The study recorded about 150 TCR beta chains that were cytomegalovirus-associated.

Sequencing was performed on PBMCs. This sequence originates from a man aged 40-50 years in good health and CMV-seronegative. The chain carries TRBV30 and TRBJ2-3; 9 bases fit TRBD2. The CDR3 sequence: CAWSVSGGTDTQYF. In DNA, the CDR3 is TGTGCCTGGAGTGTTAGCGGGGGTACAGATACGCAGTATTTT.